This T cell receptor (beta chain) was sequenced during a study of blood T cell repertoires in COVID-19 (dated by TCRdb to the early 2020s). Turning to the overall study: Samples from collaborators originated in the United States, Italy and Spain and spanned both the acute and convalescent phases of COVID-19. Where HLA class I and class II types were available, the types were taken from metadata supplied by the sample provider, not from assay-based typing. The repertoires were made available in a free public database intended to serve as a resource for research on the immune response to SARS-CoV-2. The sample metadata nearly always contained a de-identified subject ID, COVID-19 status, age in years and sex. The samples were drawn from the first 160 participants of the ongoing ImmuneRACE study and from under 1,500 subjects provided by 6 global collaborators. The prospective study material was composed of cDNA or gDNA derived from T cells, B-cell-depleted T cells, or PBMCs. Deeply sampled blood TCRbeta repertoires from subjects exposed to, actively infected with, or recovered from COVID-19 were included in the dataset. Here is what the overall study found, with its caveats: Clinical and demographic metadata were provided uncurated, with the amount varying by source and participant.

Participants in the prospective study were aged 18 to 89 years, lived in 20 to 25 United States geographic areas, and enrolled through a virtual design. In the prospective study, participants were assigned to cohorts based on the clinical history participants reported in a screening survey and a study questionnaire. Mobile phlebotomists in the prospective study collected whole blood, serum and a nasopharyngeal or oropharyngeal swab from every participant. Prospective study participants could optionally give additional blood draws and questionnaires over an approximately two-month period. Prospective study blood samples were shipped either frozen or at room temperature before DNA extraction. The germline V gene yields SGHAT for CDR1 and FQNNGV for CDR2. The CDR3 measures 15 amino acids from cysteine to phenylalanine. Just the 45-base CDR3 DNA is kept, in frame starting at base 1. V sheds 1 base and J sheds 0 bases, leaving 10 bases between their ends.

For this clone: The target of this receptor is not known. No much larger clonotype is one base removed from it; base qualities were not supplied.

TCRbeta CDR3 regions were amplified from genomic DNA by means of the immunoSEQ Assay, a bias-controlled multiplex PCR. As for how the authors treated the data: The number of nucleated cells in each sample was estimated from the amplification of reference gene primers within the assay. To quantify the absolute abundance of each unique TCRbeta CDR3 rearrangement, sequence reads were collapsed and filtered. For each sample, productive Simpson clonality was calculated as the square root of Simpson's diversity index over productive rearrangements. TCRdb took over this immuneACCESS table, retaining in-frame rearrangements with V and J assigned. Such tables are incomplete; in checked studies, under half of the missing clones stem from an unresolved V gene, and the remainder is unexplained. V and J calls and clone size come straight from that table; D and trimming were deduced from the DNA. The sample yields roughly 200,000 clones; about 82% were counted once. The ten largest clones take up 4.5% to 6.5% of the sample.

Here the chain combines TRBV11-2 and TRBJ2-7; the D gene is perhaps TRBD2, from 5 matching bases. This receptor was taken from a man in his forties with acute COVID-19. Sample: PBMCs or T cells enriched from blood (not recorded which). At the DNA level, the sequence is TGTGCCAGCAGCTTAGGAGCGGTCCCCTCCTACGAGCAGTACTTC. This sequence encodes CASSLGAVPSYEQYF.